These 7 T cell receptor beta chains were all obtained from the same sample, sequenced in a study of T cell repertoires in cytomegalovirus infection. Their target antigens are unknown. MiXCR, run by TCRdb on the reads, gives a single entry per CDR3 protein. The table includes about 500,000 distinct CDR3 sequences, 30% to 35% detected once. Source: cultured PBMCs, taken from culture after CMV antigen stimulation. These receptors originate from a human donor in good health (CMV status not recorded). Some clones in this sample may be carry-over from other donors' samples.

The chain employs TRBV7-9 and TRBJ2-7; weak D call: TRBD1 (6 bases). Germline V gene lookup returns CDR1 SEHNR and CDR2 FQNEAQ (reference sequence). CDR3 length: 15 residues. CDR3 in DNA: TGTGCCAGCAGCTTAGCGCCCGACAGGATGACTCCCTTGGACGTC. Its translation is CASSLAPDRMTPLDV.

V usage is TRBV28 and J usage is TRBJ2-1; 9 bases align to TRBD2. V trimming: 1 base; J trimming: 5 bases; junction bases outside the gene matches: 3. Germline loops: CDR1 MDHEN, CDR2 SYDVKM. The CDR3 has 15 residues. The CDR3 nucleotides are TGTGCCAGCAGTTTATTGACTAGCGGACACAATGAGCAGTTCTTC. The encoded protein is CASSLLTSGHNEQFF.

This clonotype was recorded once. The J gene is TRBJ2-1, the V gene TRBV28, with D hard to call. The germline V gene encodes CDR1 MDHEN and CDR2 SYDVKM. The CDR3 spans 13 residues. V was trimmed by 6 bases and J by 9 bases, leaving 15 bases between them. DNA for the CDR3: TGTGCCAGCAGCCTTCGGCGGCTGGTTGAGCAGTTCTTC. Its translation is CASSLRRLVEQFF.

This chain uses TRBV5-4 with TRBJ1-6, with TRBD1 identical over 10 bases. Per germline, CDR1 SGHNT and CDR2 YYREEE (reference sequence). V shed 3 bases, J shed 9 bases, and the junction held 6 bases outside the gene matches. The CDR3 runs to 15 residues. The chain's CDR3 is CASSSGQGLTSPLHF. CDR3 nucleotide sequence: TGTGCCAGCAGCTCGGGACAGGGGTTGACTTCACCCCTCCACTTT.

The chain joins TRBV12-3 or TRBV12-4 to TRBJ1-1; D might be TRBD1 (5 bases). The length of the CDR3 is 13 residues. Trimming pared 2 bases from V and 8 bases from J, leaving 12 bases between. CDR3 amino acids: CASSLWQGIEAFF. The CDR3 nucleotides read TGTGCCAGCAGTTTATGGCAGGGTATCGAAGCTTTCTTT.

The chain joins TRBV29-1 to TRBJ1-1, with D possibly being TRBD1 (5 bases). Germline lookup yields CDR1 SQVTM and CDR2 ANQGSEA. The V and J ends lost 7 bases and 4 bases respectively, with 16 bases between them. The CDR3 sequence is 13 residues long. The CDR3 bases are TGCAGCGGTGGACGGGGGGTTGGCACTGAAGCTTTCTTT. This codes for CSGGRGVGTEAFF.

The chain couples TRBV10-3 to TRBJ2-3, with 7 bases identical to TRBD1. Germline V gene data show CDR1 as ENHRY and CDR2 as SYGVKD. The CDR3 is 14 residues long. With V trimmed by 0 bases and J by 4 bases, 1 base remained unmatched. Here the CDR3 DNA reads TGTGCCATCAGTGAGTCTACAGGGGCAGATACGCAGTATTTT. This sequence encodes CAISESTGADTQYF.